This T cell receptor (beta chain) was profiled in a study of blood T cell repertoires in COVID-19. The wider study: COVID-19 samples, acute and convalescent, were from the United States, Italy and Spain.

Seattle patients were enrolled while actively infected and followed longitudinally. As processed by the authors: It was from reference gene primer amplification that nucleated cell counts were estimated. This table comes from immunoSEQ multiplex PCR, and its TCRdb copy is limited to in-frame clones, with some not included. V and J calls and clone size are copied from that table; D and trimming were computed from the DNA. This sample carries under 250,000 clones, more than 85% of them seen once, and the ten largest clones take more than 0.7%. Germline values: CDR1 SGHNT, CDR2 YENEEA. CDR3 size: 14 residues. The V end was cut by 5 bases, the J end by 7 bases, with 12 bases between.

Input material: peripheral blood. This rearrangement joins TRBV11-3 to TRBJ1-6; D unresolved. This clonotype was sampled from a man between 60 and 70 years old with COVID-19, enrolled during active disease. CDR3 in amino acids: CASSRAGRNSPLHF. Written as DNA, the CDR3 is TGTGCCAGCAGCCGAGCCGGGAGAAATTCACCCCTCCACTTT.